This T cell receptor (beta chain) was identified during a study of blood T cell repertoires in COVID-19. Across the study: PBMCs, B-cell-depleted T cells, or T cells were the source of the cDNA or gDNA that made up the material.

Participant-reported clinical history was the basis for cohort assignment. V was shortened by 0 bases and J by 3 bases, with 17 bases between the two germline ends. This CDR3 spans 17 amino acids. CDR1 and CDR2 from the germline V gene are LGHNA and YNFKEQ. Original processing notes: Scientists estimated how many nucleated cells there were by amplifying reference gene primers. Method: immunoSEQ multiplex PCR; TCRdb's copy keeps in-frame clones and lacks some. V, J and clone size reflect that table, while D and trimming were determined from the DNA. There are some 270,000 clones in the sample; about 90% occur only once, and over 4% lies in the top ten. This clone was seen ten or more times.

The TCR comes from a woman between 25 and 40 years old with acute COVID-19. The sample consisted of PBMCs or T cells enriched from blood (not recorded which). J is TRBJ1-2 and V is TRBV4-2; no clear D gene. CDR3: CASSQEASGGWDYGYTF. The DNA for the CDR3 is TGTGCCAGCAGCCAAGAAGCGTCAGGAGGGTGGGACTATGGCTACACCTTC.